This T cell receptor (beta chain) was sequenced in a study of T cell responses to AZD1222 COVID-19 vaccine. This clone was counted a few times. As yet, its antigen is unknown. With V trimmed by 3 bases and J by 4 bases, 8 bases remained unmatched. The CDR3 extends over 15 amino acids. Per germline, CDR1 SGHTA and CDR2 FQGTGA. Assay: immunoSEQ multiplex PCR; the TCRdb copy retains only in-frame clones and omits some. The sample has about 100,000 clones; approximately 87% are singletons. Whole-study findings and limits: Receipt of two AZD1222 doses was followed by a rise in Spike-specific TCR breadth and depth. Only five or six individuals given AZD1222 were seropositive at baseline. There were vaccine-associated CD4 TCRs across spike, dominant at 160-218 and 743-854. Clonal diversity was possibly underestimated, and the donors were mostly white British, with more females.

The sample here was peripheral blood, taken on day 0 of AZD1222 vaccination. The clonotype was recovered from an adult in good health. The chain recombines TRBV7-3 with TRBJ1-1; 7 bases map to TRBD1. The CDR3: CASSLGQGGSTEAFF. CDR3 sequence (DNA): TGTGCCAGCAGCTTGGGCCAGGGGGGTAGCACTGAAGCTTTCTTT.